The rows below give T cell receptor beta chains drawn from one sample of a study of control samples from healthy donors and cancer patients. The table came from immunoSEQ multiplex PCR; TCRdb's copy has only in-frame clones and leaves some out. The table shows more than 30,000 clones, with about 83% occurring only once. Sequencing was performed on PBMCs. These receptors all come from a woman aged 60 to 75 with lung cancer. CDR3s include the opening cysteine and the closing phenylalanine or tryptophan. The D gene is left open where the match is weak. A clone size is listed for some rows: how often the clone was seen (once, few, many), or a class if it is expanded.

j_gene: TRBJ2-5
abundance: -
d_gene: TRBD2
v_gene: TRBV7-9
CDR3nt: TGTGCCAGCACCGGGACTAGCTCGTACCAAGAGACCCAGTACTTC
CDR3aa: CASTGTSSYQETQYF

j_gene: TRBJ2-3
abundance: -
d_gene: -
v_gene: TRBV6-4
CDR3nt: TGTGCCAGCAGTGACTCACCGGTTAGCACAGATACGCAGTATTTT
CDR3aa: CASSDSPVSTDTQYF

j_gene: TRBJ2-1
abundance: -
d_gene: -
v_gene: TRBV7-7
CDR3nt: TGTGCCAGCAGCCGAGGGGACTCCTACAATGAGCAGTTCTTC
CDR3aa: CASSRGDSYNEQFF

j_gene: TRBJ2-6
abundance: -
d_gene: -
v_gene: TRBV29-1
CDR3nt: TGCAGCGCGGCCCGGGGAACGGGGGCCAACGTCCTGACTTTC
CDR3aa: CSAARGTGANVLTF

j_gene: TRBJ2-1
abundance: -
d_gene: -
v_gene: TRBV5-1
CDR3nt: TGCGCCAGCAGCTTGGATGGGGCAGGGAATTCCGGGATTCAGTTCTTC
CDR3aa: CASSLDGAGNSGIQFF

j_gene: TRBJ2-2
abundance: -
d_gene: -
v_gene: TRBV7-3
CDR3nt: TGTGCCAGCAGCCCTAGACAGGGAGGAATGTATTCCGGGGAGCTGTTTTTT
CDR3aa: CASSPRQGGMYSGELFF

j_gene: TRBJ2-3
abundance: -
d_gene: TRBD2
v_gene: TRBV9
CDR3nt: TGTGCCAGCAGCGTCACGGGAGGCCCAGATACGCAGTATTTT
CDR3aa: CASSVTGGPDTQYF

j_gene: TRBJ1-1
abundance: -
d_gene: -
v_gene: TRBV19
CDR3nt: TGTGCCAGTAGTATGTCTGATTCGGGTTCTTTCTTT
CDR3aa: CASSMSDSGSFF

j_gene: TRBJ2-7
abundance: few
d_gene: -
v_gene: TRBV27
CDR3nt: TGTGCCAGCAGTAAGAGTTGGGCGGAGAACTACGAGCAGTACTTC
CDR3aa: CASSKSWAENYEQYF

j_gene: TRBJ1-4
abundance: -
d_gene: TRBD1
v_gene: TRBV19
CDR3nt: TGTGCCAGTAGTCCCAGTGAGGGGGCCCTTTGGGAAAAACTGTTTTTT
CDR3aa: CASSPSEGALWEKLFF

j_gene: TRBJ1-1
abundance: -
d_gene: -
v_gene: TRBV27
CDR3nt: TGTGCCAGCAGGGACGACGGACGTGGCACTGAAGCTTTCTTT
CDR3aa: CASRDDGRGTEAFF

j_gene: TRBJ2-7
abundance: once
d_gene: TRBD1
v_gene: TRBV6-5
CDR3nt: TGTGCCACCTCAGACAGGGGCGAGCAGTACTTC
CDR3aa: CATSDRGEQYF

j_gene: TRBJ2-1
abundance: -
d_gene: -
v_gene: TRBV5-1
CDR3nt: TGCGCCAGCAGCTTGGACCGCAATGAGCAGTTCTTC
CDR3aa: CASSLDRNEQFF

j_gene: TRBJ1-1
abundance: once
d_gene: -
v_gene: TRBV5-1
CDR3nt: TGCGCCAGCTATTGGATGGGCGGGATGAACACTGAAGCTTTCTTT
CDR3aa: CASYWMGGMNTEAFF

j_gene: TRBJ1-2
abundance: once
d_gene: -
v_gene: TRBV19
CDR3nt: TGTGCCAGTAGTATAGGCCGGACAGACTATGGCTACACCTTC
CDR3aa: CASSIGRTDYGYTF

j_gene: TRBJ1-4
abundance: few
d_gene: -
v_gene: TRBV18
CDR3nt: TGTGCCAGCTCCCCCGGGGCTAATGAAAAACTGTTTTTT
CDR3aa: CASSPGANEKLFF

j_gene: TRBJ2-1
abundance: few
d_gene: -
v_gene: TRBV5-4
CDR3nt: TGTGCCAGCAGCTTGGTTGCAGGCAATGAGCAGTTCTTC
CDR3aa: CASSLVAGNEQFF

j_gene: TRBJ2-5
abundance: -
d_gene: -
v_gene: TRBV6-2/TRBV6-3
CDR3nt: TGTGCCAGCAGTTGGGGGGAGGGGGCACGGGAGACCCAGTACTTC
CDR3aa: CASSWGEGARETQYF

j_gene: TRBJ1-1
abundance: -
d_gene: -
v_gene: TRBV5-6
CDR3nt: TGTGCCAGCAGCTTGGGACAGAAGAACACTGAAGCTTTCTTT
CDR3aa: CASSLGQKNTEAFF

j_gene: TRBJ2-6
abundance: medium-sized
d_gene: -
v_gene: TRBV5-6
CDR3nt: TGTGCCAGCAGCTTAGAACAGAGTTCTGGGGCCAACGTCCTGACTTTC
CDR3aa: CASSLEQSSGANVLTF

j_gene: TRBJ2-1
abundance: -
d_gene: TRBD1
v_gene: TRBV10-3
CDR3nt: TGTGCCATCAACAACCCGGGACAGGGCAGGTACAATGAGCAGTTCTTC
CDR3aa: CAINNPGQGRYNEQFF

j_gene: TRBJ2-2
abundance: -
d_gene: -
v_gene: TRBV12-3/TRBV12-4
CDR3nt: TGTGCCAGCCGACGACAGGACACCGGGGAGCTGTTTTTT
CDR3aa: CASRRQDTGELFF

j_gene: TRBJ1-5
abundance: -
d_gene: -
v_gene: TRBV10-3
CDR3nt: TGTGCCATCAGTGGTGAGAGACTTCAGCCCCAGCATTTT
CDR3aa: CAISGERLQPQHF

j_gene: TRBJ1-1
abundance: once
d_gene: -
v_gene: TRBV5-4
CDR3nt: TGTGCCAGCAGCTTGTCCTACCCGAACACTGAAGCTTTCTTT
CDR3aa: CASSLSYPNTEAFF

j_gene: TRBJ2-3
abundance: -
d_gene: TRBD1
v_gene: TRBV19
CDR3nt: TGTGCCAGCAGTATTTGGGGACAGCAGACGGATACGCAGTATTTT
CDR3aa: CASSIWGQQTDTQYF

j_gene: TRBJ2-3
abundance: -
d_gene: TRBD2
v_gene: TRBV6-2/TRBV6-3
CDR3nt: TGTGCCAGCAGTCGTGGACTAGGCGGAGATACGCAGTATTTT
CDR3aa: CASSRGLGGDTQYF

j_gene: TRBJ1-1
abundance: once
d_gene: -
v_gene: TRBV12-3/TRBV12-4
CDR3nt: TGTGCCAGCAGTTTATCACCGAACACTGAAGCTTTCTTT
CDR3aa: CASSLSPNTEAFF

j_gene: TRBJ2-5
abundance: -
d_gene: TRBD2
v_gene: TRBV7-7
CDR3nt: TGTGCCAGCAGCCCAAGGACTAGCGGGCGGCAAGAGACCCAGTACTTC
CDR3aa: CASSPRTSGRQETQYF

j_gene: TRBJ1-1
abundance: -
d_gene: -
v_gene: TRBV30
CDR3nt: TGTGCCTGGAGTGCCCTACAGGGTGAAGCTTTCTTT
CDR3aa: CAWSALQGEAFF

j_gene: TRBJ2-3
abundance: -
d_gene: TRBD2
v_gene: TRBV10-1
CDR3nt: TGCGCCAGCAGCGCTAGCGGGGGGTTGAAAGATACGCAGTATTTT
CDR3aa: CASSASGGLKDTQYF

j_gene: TRBJ2-1
abundance: -
d_gene: -
v_gene: TRBV5-4
CDR3nt: TGTGCCAGCAGCTTGGATCCGGGGGTAGGTTACAATGAGCAGTTCTTC
CDR3aa: CASSLDPGVGYNEQFF

j_gene: TRBJ1-1
abundance: -
d_gene: -
v_gene: TRBV11-2
CDR3nt: TGTGCCAGCAGCTTAAGTTGGGGAAACACTGAAGCTTTCTTT
CDR3aa: CASSLSWGNTEAFF

j_gene: TRBJ2-1
abundance: few
d_gene: -
v_gene: TRBV5-1
CDR3nt: TGCGCCAGCAGCTTGGAAATCCCGTACAATGAGCAGTTCTTC
CDR3aa: CASSLEIPYNEQFF

j_gene: TRBJ2-7
abundance: -
d_gene: -
v_gene: TRBV15
CDR3nt: TGTGCCACCAGCAGAGGGGGAGAGAAGCAGTACTTC
CDR3aa: CATSRGGEKQYF

j_gene: TRBJ2-3
abundance: -
d_gene: -
v_gene: TRBV5-4
CDR3nt: TGTGCCAGCAGCTTGGGGCCGGCCCCCCTCACAGATACGCAGTATTTT
CDR3aa: CASSLGPAPLTDTQYF

j_gene: TRBJ1-2
abundance: once
d_gene: -
v_gene: TRBV18
CDR3nt: TGTGCCAGCTCGCAGGAAGACTATGGCTACACCTTC
CDR3aa: CASSQEDYGYTF

j_gene: TRBJ2-1
abundance: -
d_gene: -
v_gene: TRBV6-2/TRBV6-3
CDR3nt: TGTGCCAGCAGTTACAAGCATGAGCAGTTCTTC
CDR3aa: CASSYKHEQFF

j_gene: TRBJ2-1
abundance: few
d_gene: -
v_gene: TRBV19
CDR3nt: TGTGCCAGTAGTATCCACTCTAGATCAAATGAGCAGTTCTTC
CDR3aa: CASSIHSRSNEQFF

j_gene: TRBJ2-3
abundance: -
d_gene: TRBD1
v_gene: TRBV30
CDR3nt: TGTGCCTGGAGGGCGGGACAGGTCTACACAGATACGCAGTATTTT
CDR3aa: CAWRAGQVYTDTQYF